Presented here are 17 T cell receptor beta chains from one specimen sequenced in a study of shared clonotypes between healthy human individuals. Assay used: immunoSEQ multiplex PCR; TCRdb lists only in-frame clones, some missing. The sample has about 2.3 million clones; about 90% are singletons. Sequencing input: naive CD4+ T cells from PBMCs. Subset reported: CD45RA+ positively selected. These receptors all stem from a man aged 18-30 years in good health. Some clones in this sample may be carry-over from other donors' samples.

The chain joins TRBV19 to TRBJ1-4, with 9 positions matching TRBD1. CDR3 length: 16 amino acids. The V and J ends lost 3 bases and 5 bases, in that order; junction bases with no gene match: 7. Per the germline V gene, CDR1 is LNHDA and CDR2 is SQIVND (reference sequence). CDR3 residues: CASSIPGQGRNEKLFF. DNA of the CDR3: TGTGCCAGTAGTATCCCCGGACAGGGGAGAAATGAAAAACTGTTTTTT.

This clone was recorded once. This chain uses TRBV27 with TRBJ1-1; D not resolved. Per germline, CDR1 MNHEY and CDR2 SMNVEV (reference sequence). CDR3 length: 15 amino acids. Trimming took 3 bases from V and 1 from J, leaving 12 bases between them. The DNA for the CDR3 is TGTGCCAGCAGTTTGCATGGCAGAGAGAACACTGAAGCTTTCTTT. Translating it yields CASSLHGRENTEAFF.

CDR3 amino acids: CASSRLGGETQYF. CDR3 in DNA: TGTGCCAGCAGTCGTCTAGGGGGAGAGACCCAGTACTTC. The chain combines TRBV7-3 with TRBJ2-5; maybe TRBD1 (6 bases). V lost 6 bases and J 4 bases, leaving 12 bases between the germline ends. The CDR3 has 13 amino acids. Germline CDR1 and CDR2: SGHTA and FQGTGA.

V is TRBV6-1 and J is TRBJ2-5; 8 nucleotides line up with TRBD2. There are 13 residues in the CDR3. CDR1 and CDR2 (germline): MNHNS, SASEGT. Trimming removed 1 base from V and 6 bases from J; junction bases left unmatched: 1. The CDR3 spells CASSEGLAKTQYF. As DNA, the CDR3 is TGTGCCAGCAGTGAAGGACTAGCGAAGACCCAGTACTTC.

The chain recombines TRBV7-2 with TRBJ2-7; D is undetermined. V was cut by 8 bases and J by 0 bases, with 11 bases left in between. Germline loops: CDR1 SGHTA, CDR2 FQGNSA. The CDR3 contains 13 residues. The CDR3 DNA follows: TGTGCCAGCCGCGCCCCGAGCTCCTACGAGCAGTACTTC. The encoded protein is CASRAPSSYEQYF.

Comments on this clone: Other nucleotide sequences from this sample produce the same CDR3. This chain links TRBV20-1 with TRBJ2-3; TRBD1 is a possible D gene (5 bases). The CDR3 loop spans 11 amino acids. Looked up from germline, CDR1 is DFQATT and CDR2 is SNEGSKA (reference sequence). Trimming left V 6 bases short and J 6 bases short, with 10 bases between. CDR3 sequence reads: CSAGPTDTQYF. The CDR3 bases are TGCAGTGCGGGGCCAACGGATACGCAGTATTTT.

The chain links TRBV5-4 to TRBJ2-7, with D perhaps matching TRBD1 (6 bases). With 4 bases removed from V and 1 base from J, the gap between germline ends came to 12 bases. Germline CDR1 is SGHNT and CDR2 is YYREEE (reference sequence). The CDR3 has 14 residues. In DNA form, the CDR3 reads TGTGCCAGCAGCATACGACAGGATTCCTACGAGCAGTACTTC. Its protein product is CASSIRQDSYEQYF.

J is TRBJ2-7 and V is TRBV5-1, with D possibly called TRBD1 or TRBD2 (6 bases each). CDR1 SGHRS and CDR2 YFSETQ come from the germline V gene. With 4 bases removed from V and 2 bases from J, the gap between germline ends came to 16 bases. This CDR3 contains 15 residues. The CDR3 spells CASSPNTGGAYEQYF. The DNA of the CDR3 is TGCGCCAGCAGCCCAAATACCGGGGGCGCCTACGAGCAGTACTTC.

The V and J genes are TRBV28 and TRBJ1-5; D is possibly TRBD1 (5 bases). V dropped 5 bases and J dropped 2 bases, with 13 bases sitting between them. The V gene's germline CDR1 is MDHEN and CDR2 SYDVKM. There are 15 residues in the CDR3. The CDR3: CASSDSGAGNQPQHF. CDR3 coding DNA: TGTGCCAGCAGTGACTCCGGGGCGGGCAATCAGCCCCAGCATTTT.

Note on this clone: The junction departs from the called germline gene at one end, perhaps through a read error. The rearrangement uses TRBV28 and TRBJ1-1; D remains unclear. The CDR3 has 15 amino acids. CDR1 MDHEN and CDR2 SYDVKM come from the germline V gene. CDR3 residues: CASSFLDTVNTEAFF. Here the CDR3 DNA reads TGTGCCAGCAGTTTCCTAGATACAGTGAATACTGAAGCTTTCTTT.

The chain recombines TRBV28 with TRBJ2-7; 7 nucleotides match TRBD1. Germline V gives CDR1 MDHEN, CDR2 SYDVKM. J was trimmed by 2 bases and V by 5 bases; bases with no gene match: 3. The CDR3 spans 13 residues. The CDR3 reads CASSDRETYEQYF. DNA for the CDR3: TGTGCCAGCAGTGACAGGGAAACCTACGAGCAGTACTTC.

This rearrangement joins TRBV28 to TRBJ1-2; 9 bases fit TRBD1. With 4 bases clipped from V and 4 bases from J, the junction kept 7 bases outside the gene matches. Germline values: CDR1 MDHEN, CDR2 SYDVKM. The CDR3 runs 15 residues. CDR3 loop: CASSSSTGGSYGYTF. The CDR3 nucleotides are TGTGCCAGCAGTTCGTCCACAGGGGGCAGCTATGGCTACACCTTC.

The chain combines TRBV5-5 with TRBJ1-4, with TRBD1 as a possible D gene (6 bases). CDR1 SGHKS and CDR2 YYEKEE come from the germline V gene (reference sequence). This CDR3 comprises 15 residues. V was clipped by 4 bases and J by 0 bases, with 10 bases between them. The CDR3 reads CASSPWTATNEKLFF. In nucleotides, the CDR3 is TGTGCCAGCAGCCCCTGGACAGCAACTAATGAAAAACTGTTTTTT.

This clone was counted a single time. The chain uses TRBV28 and TRBJ2-4; possibly TRBD2 for D (7 bases). Trimming left V 3 bases short and J 8 bases short, with 11 bases between. Germline lookup yields CDR1 MDHEN and CDR2 SYDVKM. The CDR3 has 13 amino acids. This chain's CDR3 is CASSFRGADIQYF. Written as DNA, the CDR3 is TGTGCCAGCAGTTTCCGGGGGGCGGACATTCAGTACTTC.

This clone was seen a handful of times. V is TRBV29-1 and J is TRBJ2-1; a possible D gene is TRBD1 (5 bases). In germline, CDR1 is SQVTM, CDR2 ANQGSEA. Deletions cut 6 bases from V and 5 bases from J, with 14 bases between. The CDR3 totals 13 residues. For the CDR3, the DNA is TGCAGCGTGGCCAGGGTGCGTGACAATGAGCAGTTCTTC. This gives the protein CSVARVRDNEQFF.

The genes are TRBV5-1 and TRBJ2-1, with 10 bases that match TRBD2. Trimming at V came to 2 bases and at J to 6 bases, leaving 11 bases not matched to a gene. The CDR3 length is 17 residues. From germline, CDR1 is SGHRS and CDR2 YFSETQ. The CDR3 nucleotides are TGCGCCAGCAGCTTTCTAGCGGGAGCACCCCTTATCAATGAGCAGTTCTTC. Encoded protein: CASSFLAGAPLINEQFF.

V usage is TRBV15 and J usage is TRBJ1-4; D uncertain. The germline V gene has CDR1 LNHNV and CDR2 YYDKDF (reference sequence). V gave up 0 bases and J gave up 8 bases, with 10 bases separating them. The CDR3 loop spans 14 amino acids. CDR3 protein: CATSRDSMEEKLFF. The CDR3 coding sequence is TGTGCCACCAGCAGAGATAGCATGGAAGAAAAACTGTTTTTT.